This TCR beta chain was obtained from a study of cytomegalovirus exposure and HLA in healthy donors. Germline V gene data show CDR1 as SGHTA and CDR2 as FQGNSA. The J segment lost 2 bases and the V segment lost 0 bases, leaving 8 bases of the junction unmatched. The CDR3 length is 17 residues. Donors were nominally healthy when sampled, though unrecorded immune exposures were likely. Overall study findings and caveats: The analysis excluded some indistinguishable V segments, including TRBV6-2 and TRBV6-3.

On this clone itself: The antigen remains undetermined.

The study ran its PCR with 60 Vbeta and 13 Jbeta primers. This table comes from immunoSEQ multiplex PCR, and its TCRdb copy is limited to in-frame clones, with some not included. The sample yields some 190,000 clones, over 60% seen once. The receptor's source is a young man in good health and CMV-seropositive. Sequencing was performed on PBMCs. This sequence joins TRBV7-2 and TRBJ2-7, with TRBD2 matching over 9 bases. CDR3 loop: CASSLALASGAPYEQYF. CDR3 in DNA: TGTGCCAGCAGCTTAGCCCTGGCTAGCGGGGCCCCCTACGAGCAGTACTTC.